The clone carrying this T cell receptor (beta chain) was seen only a few times. Its antigen is not known. There are 13 residues in the CDR3. Germline CDR1 is MNHEY and CDR2 is SMNVEV (reference sequence). Trimming took 0 bases from V and 6 from J, leaving 7 bases between them. Healthy adults negative for HIV, lacking recent acute infections or vaccinations, served as donors. The data were obtained in a study of shared clonotypes between healthy human individuals. Background on the study: Those who served as donors were a couple of women and a few men between the ages of 18 and 49. General study findings and limits: Sequencing depth was a factor that was expected to affect clonotype sharing among donors.

Template amounts of approximately 310 ng DNA, 25,000 to 35,000 T cell genomes, were employed in unsorted PBMC replicate PCRs. Some clones are missing from TCRdb's copy, which holds only in-frame ones; the method was immunoSEQ multiplex PCR. The sample comprises some 480,000 clones, 65% to 80% of which are singletons, and approximately 12% rests with the top ten. Sequencing was done on a sample of PBMCs. This sequence joins TRBV27 and TRBJ2-3; unclear D gene. The sequence was collected from a woman aged 40-49 years in good health. Some clones in this sample may be carry-over from other donors' samples. This CDR3 is CASSLSPRDTQYF. CDR3 DNA: TGTGCCAGCAGTTTATCGCCCAGGGATACGCAGTATTTT.